This TCR beta chain came from a study of cytotoxic CD8 clonotypes in ibrutinib-treated CLL. The data were produced by immunoSEQ multiplex PCR, yet TCRdb's version contains in-frame clones alone and is incomplete. The sample yields over 250,000 clones, approximately 76% seen once. This CDR3 has 18 amino acids. The V gene end was trimmed by 2 bases and the J gene end by 5 bases; junction bases not matched to a gene: 15. Germline assignment: CDR1 SGDLS and CDR2 YYNGEE. The clonotype was recovered from a human donor with chronic lymphocytic leukemia. The input for sequencing was PBMCs, taken at disease progression, from a patient treated with ibrutinib. This chain links TRBV9 with TRBJ1-1; 10 bases match TRBD1. The DNA of the CDR3 is TGTGCCAGCAGCGTCCGACCCGGACAGGGGGTCAGCAGTACTGAAGCTTTCTTT. It specifies CASSVRPGQGVSSTEAFF. Full variable domain (remainder filled in from reference TRBV9 and TRBJ1-1): DSGVTQTPKHLITATGQRVTLRCSPRSGDLSVYWYQQSLDQGLQFLIQYYNGEERAKGNILERFSAQQFPDLHSELNLSSLELGDSALYFCASSVRPGQGVSSTEAFFGQGTRLTVV.